Included here is one T cell receptor beta chain sequence, with context. Its antigen is as yet unknown. Each 20-30 mg portion of unsorted bulk tissue served as the source for co-extraction of RNA and DNA. The data belong to a study of tumor-infiltrating lymphocytes in primary liver carcinoma. Study background: Samples yielded about 3.5 to 7.5 million productive TCRbeta reads, similar across tissue types.

Study conclusions and caveats: A significantly higher top-250-clone fraction was found in tumors than in blood (p = 0.039). Tumor region pairs shared more overlap than did tumor-adjacent and tumor-blood pairs.

Germline CDR1 reads LNHDA; CDR2 reads SQIVND (reference sequence). V was shortened by 11 bases and J by 9 bases, with 13 bases between the two germline ends. There are 10 residues in the CDR3. Researchers generated TCR beta cDNA from around 0.55 ug of total RNA, relying on a constant-region primer. Slightly modified ARM-PCR served as the procedure for the TCR beta libraries. These libraries came from three rounds of nested multiplex PCR. Forward primers for TRBV1-TRBV30 and a C-beta reverse primer served the first two PCR rounds, at about 10 cycles each. TCRdb reprocessed the multiplex PCR reads via MiXCR and lists one record per CDR3 protein. This sample carries 50,000 to 70,000 distinct CDR3 sequences, about three quarters of them seen once, and the ten largest clones take roughly 60%.

This clonotype originated in a man aged 40-49 years with primary liver carcinoma and hepatitis B virus infection. This sequence joins TRBV19 and TRBJ1-2; D uncertain. Sequences were obtained from liver tumor tissue from sampling region 2. Subset: tumor region T2, inferior pole. DNA for the CDR3: TGTGCCCCGGAGATATATTGCTACACCTTC. It specifies CAPEIYCYTF.